The present T cell receptor beta chain was sequenced within a study of regulatory T cells in long-lasting Graves disease. HTBI primers from iRepertoire and Arm-PCR of CDR3 regions yielded the TCR beta libraries. MiXCR was run by TCRdb on the multiplex PCR reads, yielding one entry per CDR3 protein. Here the sample spans fewer than 600,000 distinct CDR3 sequences, 22% being singletons. The V end lost 6 bases, the J end lost 2 bases, and 11 bases lay between the germline ends. CDR3 length: 12 amino acids. CDR1 is SQVTM and CDR2 is ANQGSEA in the germline V gene. The time point here: persistent/refractory GD, antithyroid drugs over 5 years with positive TRAb. RNA from PBMCs was the source of the TCR library. Nine milliliters of peripheral blood were taken and placed in EDTA tubes. The table lists this clonotype with a few counts.

This sequence originates from a female donor with Graves disease. This sample comprised peripheral blood mononuclear cells (PBMCs), obtained when the disease was refractory, from a patient treated with antithyroid drugs. The genes are TRBV29-1 and TRBJ2-7; TRBD1 might be the D (5 bases). The CDR3 loop is CSVNAGTYEQYF. The CDR3 region has the DNA TGCAGCGTGAACGCAGGGACCTACGAGCAGTACTTC.